This T cell receptor (beta chain) is drawn from a study of blood T cell repertoires in COVID-19 (TCRdb year 2020). Describing the broader study: The collaborator samples originated in the United States, Italy and Spain and spanned the acute and convalescent phases of COVID-19. The material from the prospective study consisted of cDNA or gDNA derived from T cells, B-cell-depleted T cells, or PBMCs. Deeply sampled blood TCRbeta repertoires from subjects exposed to, actively infected with, or recovered from COVID-19 were included in the dataset. The repertoires were released in a freely available public database intended as a resource for research on the immune response to SARS-CoV-2. Samples came from the ongoing ImmuneRACE study (first 160 participants) plus 1,254 subjects from 6 global collaborators. A de-identified subject ID, COVID-19 status, age in years and sex were almost always included in the sample metadata. Where available, HLA class I and class II types were obtained from metadata supplied by the sample provider rather than from assay-based typing.

The immunoSEQ Assay, a bias-controlled multiplex PCR, was used to amplify TCRbeta CDR3 regions from genomic DNA. The original pipeline was this. Nucleated cell counts per sample were estimated from amplification of reference gene primers within the assay. To quantify the absolute abundance of each unique TCRbeta CDR3 rearrangement, sequence reads were collapsed and filtered. Productive Simpson clonality was computed per sample as the square root of Simpson's diversity index over productive rearrangements. The clones in this table, taken by TCRdb from immuneACCESS, are in-frame only. Not every clone is retained; where verified, under half of the shortfall comes from an unresolved V gene, and the cause of the rest is unknown. The D gene and trimming were derived from the DNA, and the V and J assignments and clone size from that table. The sample table records about 200,000 clones; about 85% of these occur just once. The ten biggest clones cover about 22% of the sample.

Broader findings and caveats from the paper: The quantity of clinical and demographic metadata differed by source and by participant and was supplied without curation.

Each collaborating institution followed its own protocols to collect whole blood in K2EDTA tubes. For TCRbeta analysis, collaborators shipped samples in one of three forms: frozen whole blood, isolated PBMCs, or DNA extracted from either of those sample types. The germline V and J ends show losses of 5 bases and 2 bases respectively, and no gene match explains 4 bases of the junction. Looking up the germline V gene yields CDR1 KGHDR and CDR2 SFDVKD. From its cysteine to its phenylalanine, the CDR3 spans 16 amino acids. Only CDR3 DNA remains: 48 bases, in frame from the first base. This clone was observed a single time. Its antigen is currently not known. No base quality information exists; no much larger clone differs at one position.

Sequencing used peripheral blood. This receptor chain uses TRBV24-1 and TRBJ2-1; 11 of the junction bases match TRBD2. The sequence was obtained from a man aged 55 to 70 with active or convalescent COVID-19. The bases read TGTGCCACCAGTGGGCAACTAGCGGGGGCCTACAATGAGCAGTTCTTC. Protein translation: CATSGQLAGAYNEQFF.